This TCR beta chain is from a study of multiple sclerosis patients with progressive multifocal leukoencephalopathy. In its sample, this clone was seen once. Time point defined: before natalizumab initiation. This table comes from immunoSEQ multiplex PCR, and its TCRdb copy is limited to in-frame clones, with some not included. The sample has more than 30,000 clones, more than 85% seen once; the top ten hold less than 2%. Germline V gives CDR1 MNHNS, CDR2 SASEGT. This CDR3 comprises 14 residues. Losses at the gene ends were 6 bases for V and 6 bases for J; bases not matched to a gene: 5. V and J are TRBV6-1 and TRBJ1-6; TRBD1 matches 7 bases. Sequencing used PBMCs. This receptor was taken from a man aged 25 to 40 with multiple sclerosis. The DNA of the CDR3 is TGTGCCAGCAGGTCCGGGACAGCTAATTCACCCCTCCACTTT. Its translation is CASRSGTANSPLHF.